The 29 T cell receptor beta chains presented below share a single source sample, sequenced in a study of regulatory T cells in long-lasting Graves disease. Construction of TCR beta libraries relied on iRepertoire HTBI primers and on Arm-PCR targeting CDR3 regions. From the multiplex PCR reads, TCRdb called clonotypes with MiXCR, one entry per CDR3 protein. This table has almost 450,000 distinct CDR3 sequences, approximately 16% appearing once. The time point is: newly diagnosed GD, antithyroid drugs for less than 3 months. Preparation of the TCR library used RNA extracted from PBMCs. These data were also filed under a second study, of T cells in Graves' hyperthyroidism and ophthalmopathy.

The sequences come from peripheral blood mononuclear cells (PBMCs), collected at new diagnosis, from a patient treated with antithyroid drugs. The receptors were gathered from a woman younger than 45 with Graves disease.

This clonotype was observed a few times. The CDR3 ends on some other residue instead of the conserved phenylalanine or tryptophan, so this is likely a read error. The chain uses TRBV28 and TRBJ2-5; TRBD2 aligns across 10 bases. The trim removed 5 bases at V and 4 bases at J, leaving 10 bases unmatched. From germline, CDR1 is MDHEN and CDR2 SYDVKM. The CDR3 extends over 16 amino acids. The CDR3 DNA reads TGTGCCAGCAGTGTGCCTAGCGGGAGAGGCGGAGAGACCCAGTACTCC. Translating it yields CASSVPSGRGGETQYS.

This rearrangement joins TRBV7-6 to TRBJ1-6, with D maybe TRBD1 (5 bases). V dropped 1 base and J dropped 7 bases, with 17 bases sitting between them. Germline CDR1 and CDR2: SGHVS and FNYEAQ. The CDR3 length is 17 residues. CDR3 protein: CASSLGGWGVTNSPLHF. CDR3 coding DNA: TGTGCCAGCAGCTTAGGGGGTTGGGGGGTTACCAATTCACCCCTCCACTTT.

At least ten counts were recorded for this clonotype. The gene calls are TRBV7-2 and TRBJ2-5; a weak D match, TRBD1 (6 bases). This CDR3 is built from 18 residues. CDR1 and CDR2 (germline): SGHTA, FQGNSA. V lost 2 bases, J lost 1 base, and 20 bases lay in between. The CDR3: CASSLNLPLRDTQETQYF. The DNA for the CDR3 is TGTGCCAGCAGCTTAAATTTGCCACTCCGGGACACCCAAGAGACCCAGTACTTC.

The table lists this clonotype with many counts. The V and J genes are TRBV5-6 and TRBJ2-5, with 10 positions matching TRBD1. Trimming at V came to 1 base and at J to 5 bases, leaving 14 bases not matched to a gene. From germline, CDR1 is SGHDT and CDR2 YYEEEE. The CDR3 is made up of 18 amino acids. The CDR3 sequence: CASSLLRDRGRVGETQYF. Here the CDR3 DNA reads TGTGCCAGCAGCTTGCTGAGGGACAGGGGAAGAGTCGGGGAGACCCAGTACTTC.

This clonotype was counted ten times or more. V gene TRBV6-1 combines with J gene TRBJ1-5, with 7 bases fitting TRBD1. Unmatched junction bases numbered 8, after V lost 2 bases and J lost 7 bases. The germline V gene encodes CDR1 MNHNS and CDR2 SASEGT. The CDR3 contains 15 residues. The CDR3 DNA reads as TGTGCCAGCAGTGAAATACAGGGGTTCACACAGCCCCAGCATTTT. Its translation: CASSEIQGFTQPQHF.

This clonotype turned up a few times. The chain carries TRBV14 and TRBJ2-5; 7 positions agree with TRBD1. This CDR3 spans 13 amino acids. V gave up 7 bases and J gave up 5 bases; unmatched junction bases: 7. Germline V gene lookup returns CDR1 SGHDN and CDR2 FVKESK. The DNA for the CDR3 is TGTGCCAGCAATACGTGGGACAGCGAGACCCAGTACTTC. Residues: CASNTWDSETQYF. The entire variable domain, with the rest obtained from reference TRBV14 and TRBJ2-5, is as follows: EAGVTQFPSHSVIEKGQTVTLRCDPISGHDNLYWYRRVMGKEIKFLLHFVKESKQDESGMPNNRFLAERTGGTYSTLKVQPAELEDSGVYFCASNTWDSETQYFGPGTRLLVL.

This clonotype was found many times. The chain has TRBV10-3 and TRBJ1-4, with 7 positions matching TRBD1. The V gene's germline CDR1 is ENHRY and CDR2 SYGVKD. The junction had 5 bases not matched to a gene; V was cut back by 10 bases and J by 3 bases. CDR3 length equals 13 residues. The CDR3 loop reads CATQDRPNEKLFF. CDR3 sequence (DNA): TGTGCCACCCAGGACAGGCCTAATGAAAAACTGTTTTTT.

The chain uses TRBV29-1 and TRBJ1-2; D is unclear. Trimming pared 3 bases from V and 4 bases from J, leaving 12 bases between. CDR3 size: 13 residues. Germline V gene sequence: CDR1 SQVTM, CDR2 ANQGSEA. This CDR3 reads CSVEGPLGYGYTF. In DNA, the CDR3 is TGCAGCGTTGAGGGTCCACTAGGCTATGGCTACACCTTC. The full variable domain, with the rest looked up from reference TRBV29-1 and TRBJ1-2, is SAVISQKPSRDICQRGTSLTIQCQVDSQVTMMFWYRQQPGQSLTLIATANQGSEATYESGFVIDKFPISRPNLTFSTLTVSNMSPEDSSIYLCSVEGPLGYGYTFGSGTRLTVV.

This clonotype was seen at least ten times. Here the CDR3 DNA reads TGTGCCAGCAGTTATAGGGATGGGTTCGCCAAAAACATTCAGTACTTC. It yields the protein CASSYRDGFAKNIQYF. The chain combines TRBV6-2 or TRBV6-3 with TRBJ2-4; no definite D call. This CDR3 is 16 amino acids long. V was cut by 3 bases and J by 1 base, with 13 bases left in between. In germline, CDR1 is MNHEY, CDR2 SVGEGT.

This clonotype was seen many times. The chain is built from TRBV11-1 and TRBJ2-1, with D perhaps matching TRBD1 (6 bases). The CDR3 is 17 residues long. Looked up from germline, CDR1 is SGHAT and CDR2 is FQDESV (reference sequence). V was shortened by 5 bases and J by 4 bases, with 21 bases between the two germline ends. CDR3 bases: TGTGCCAGCAGCCCCTGGGTTGTGGGGGCTGGGTACAATGAGCAGTTCTTC. Amino acids: CASSPWVVGAGYNEQFF.

The chain recombines TRBV5-1 with TRBJ2-1; 7 bases line up with TRBD1. Per germline, CDR1 SGHRS and CDR2 YFSETQ. The V gene end was trimmed by 0 bases and the J gene end by 5 bases; junction bases not matched to a gene: 2. This CDR3 has 14 residues. This chain's CDR3 is CASSLGQGNNEQFF. The CDR3 region has the DNA TGCGCCAGCAGCTTGGGACAGGGTAACAATGAGCAGTTCTTC. Drawing the rest from reference TRBV5-1 and TRBJ2-1, the complete variable domain is KAGVTQTPRYLIKTRGQQVTLSCSPISGHRSVSWYQQTPGQGLQFLFEYFSETQRNKGNFPGRFSGRQFSNSRSEMNVSTLELGDSALYLCASSLGQGNNEQFFGPGTRLTVL.

The sample holds one count of this clonotype. The chain joins TRBV27 to TRBJ1-2, with TRBD1 identical over 12 bases. Germline lookup yields CDR1 MNHEY and CDR2 SMNVEV (reference sequence). With 5 bases clipped from V and 10 bases from J, the junction kept 8 bases outside the gene matches. The CDR3 is 14 residues long. CDR3 DNA sequence: TGTGCCAGCAGTCCGGGACAGGGGGCTGGAGACTACACCTTC. Its protein product is CASSPGQGAGDYTF.

The table lists this clonotype with many counts. The chain joins TRBV2 to TRBJ2-7; 8 nucleotides line up with TRBD1. V shed 3 bases, J shed 4 bases, and the junction held 8 bases outside the gene matches. The CDR3 covers 15 residues. Germline values: CDR1 SNHLY, CDR2 FYNNEI. The CDR3 protein is CASSESSGQVYEQYF. The DNA for the CDR3 is TGTGCCAGCAGTGAGAGCTCGGGACAGGTATACGAGCAGTACTTC.

This clonotype was picked up many times. The chain links TRBV7-9 to TRBJ2-7; 10 bases map to TRBD2. J lost 3 bases, V lost 3 bases, and 2 bases had no gene match. The CDR3 has 14 residues. Germline-derived CDR1 and CDR2 are SEHNR and FQNEAQ (reference sequence). CDR3 nucleotide sequence: TGTGCCAGCAGCTTCAGCGGGAGGGGCTACGAGCAGTACTTC. This translates into CASSFSGRGYEQYF.

To note about this clonotype: The likely explanation is a read error, given a far larger clone one base away. The chain joins TRBV27 to TRBJ2-1, with 8 positions matching TRBD2. Germline-derived CDR1 and CDR2 are MNHEY and SMNVEV (reference sequence). This CDR3 contains 15 residues. J lost 6 bases, V lost 8 bases, and 12 bases had no gene match. The CDR3 region is CASQGTGGPGNEQFF. DNA for the CDR3: TGTGCCAGCCAAGGCACGGGAGGGCCGGGCAATGAGCAGTTCTTC.

The chain recombines TRBV12-3 or TRBV12-4 with TRBJ2-1; 11 nucleotides align to TRBD1. Trimming at V came to 5 bases and at J to 11 bases, leaving 11 bases not matched to a gene. CDR3 size: 15 residues. Here the CDR3 DNA reads TGTGCCAGCAGTCAGGGACAGGGGGGGACCGCAAAGCAGTTCTTC. This encodes CASSQGQGGTAKQFF.

This clonotype appeared a few times. The gene calls are TRBV20-1 and TRBJ1-6; 7 nucleotides match TRBD1. The V gene end was trimmed by 4 bases and the J gene end by 7 bases; junction bases not matched to a gene: 7. CDR3 size: 14 residues. CDR1 and CDR2 (germline): DFQATT, SNEGSKA (reference sequence). As DNA, the CDR3 is TGCAGTGCTACGACAGGGTTTCTAAATTCACCCCTCCACTTT. As protein: CSATTGFLNSPLHF.

The chain links TRBV19 to TRBJ2-3; D is unresolved. With 7 bases removed from V and 4 bases from J, the gap between germline ends came to 12 bases. Per the germline V gene, CDR1 is LNHDA and CDR2 is SQIVND (reference sequence). The length of the CDR3 is 13 residues. This CDR3 reads CASNHVGADTQYF. CDR3 coding DNA: TGTGCCAGTAACCACGTTGGAGCAGATACGCAGTATTTT. The whole variable domain, filled in from reference TRBV19 and TRBJ2-3, reads DGGITQSPKYLFRKEGQNVTLSCEQNLNHDAMYWYRQDPGQGLRLIYYSQIVNDFQKGDIAEGYSVSREKKESFPLTVTSAQKNPTAFYLCASNHVGADTQYFGPGTRLTVL.

This clonotype occurred many times. The chain carries TRBV2 and TRBJ2-2; TRBD2 aligns across 10 bases. Per the germline V gene, CDR1 is SNHLY and CDR2 is FYNNEI. The CDR3 spans 17 residues. The ends lost 5 bases at V and 4 bases at J; junction bases unmatched: 10. The CDR3 protein is CASSNPGGLAATGELFF. CDR3 coding DNA: TGTGCCAGCAGTAACCCGGGAGGACTAGCGGCCACCGGGGAGCTGTTTTTT. Complete variable domain (other parts from reference TRBV2 and TRBJ2-2): EPEVTQTPSHQVTQMGQEVILRCVPISNHLYFYWYRQILGQKVEFLVSFYNNEISEKSEIFDDQFSVERPDGSNFTLKIRSTKLEDSAMYFCASSNPGGLAATGELFFGEGSRLTVL.

This clonotype was counted between two and nine times. The chain combines TRBV5-1 with TRBJ1-3; TRBD1 is a possible D gene (5 bases). This CDR3 has 14 amino acids. V shed 4 bases and J shed 2 bases, with 10 bases lying between them. Germline V gene lookup returns CDR1 SGHRS and CDR2 YFSETQ. The CDR3 reads CASSAGGAGNTIYF. The DNA of the CDR3 is TGCGCCAGCAGCGCTGGGGGGGCTGGAAACACCATATATTTT.

This clonotype has a handful of counts. V is TRBV5-5 and J is TRBJ2-6, with D perhaps assigned TRBD1 or TRBD2 (5 bases each). Germline V CDR1 and CDR2: SGHKS, YYEKEE (reference sequence). This CDR3 is built from 15 residues. V was pared by 2 bases and J by 2 bases, with 8 bases between. Here the CDR3 reads CASSLLGAGANVLTF. The CDR3 nucleotides are TGTGCCAGCAGCTTACTGGGGGCTGGGGCCAACGTCCTGACTTTC.

This clonotype was recorded many times. This chain joins TRBV19 and TRBJ2-1, with TRBD2 matching over 7 bases. From germline, CDR1 is LNHDA and CDR2 SQIVND (reference sequence). Unmatched junction bases numbered 4, after V lost 4 bases and J lost 1 base. CDR3 length: 15 residues. In DNA, the CDR3 is TGTGCCAGTAGTAGGAGCGGGGATTCCTACAATGAGCAGTTCTTC. It is translated as CASSRSGDSYNEQFF. The full variable domain, its missing parts supplied by reference TRBV19 and TRBJ2-1, is DGGITQSPKYLFRKEGQNVTLSCEQNLNHDAMYWYRQDPGQGLRLIYYSQIVNDFQKGDIAEGYSVSREKKESFPLTVTSAQKNPTAFYLCASSRSGDSYNEQFFGPGTRLTVL.

This clonotype was observed a few times. The rearrangement uses TRBV9 and TRBJ2-1; no clear D. Per germline, CDR1 SGDLS and CDR2 YYNGEE. The CDR3 is made up of 13 amino acids. Trimming removed 2 bases at V and 9 bases at J, with 12 bases between. The CDR3, as DNA: TGTGCCAGCAGCGTGTTGGGATCTGGTGAGCAGTTCTTC. Translating it yields CASSVLGSGEQFF.

This clonotype appeared many times. The chain has TRBV28 and TRBJ2-1; D possibly matches TRBD1 or TRBD2 (5 bases each). V was trimmed by 7 bases and J by 9 bases, leaving 16 bases between them. Germline V lookup: CDR1 MDHEN, CDR2 SYDVKM. The CDR3 is 13 residues long. CDR3 DNA: TGTGCCAGCAAAAGAGGGACGGCTCGTGAGCAGTTCTTC. Translation: CASKRGTAREQFF.

This clonotype was recorded many times. V gene TRBV3-1 combines with J gene TRBJ2-1, with TRBD2 as a possible D gene (5 bases). Germline assignment: CDR1 LGHDT and CDR2 YNNKEL (reference sequence). The CDR3 runs 14 residues. The V gene lost 0 bases and the J gene lost 8 bases, with 11 bases spanning the gap. For the CDR3, the DNA is TGTGCCAGCAGCCAAGATGATGGGCGGGATGAGCAGTTCTTC. Protein: CASSQDDGRDEQFF.

This clonotype showed up many times. The chain's CDR3 is CASSPPGGRVGTDTQYF. The CDR3 nucleotides read TGTGCCAGCAGCCCTCCCGGAGGGCGGGTGGGCACAGATACGCAGTATTTT. This chain joins TRBV7-2 and TRBJ2-3, with a weak D call TRBD2 (6 bases). This CDR3 is built from 17 residues. Germline assignment: CDR1 SGHTA and CDR2 FQGNSA. Trimming left V 5 bases short and J 1 base short, with 19 bases between.

At least ten counts were recorded for this clonotype. The chain employs TRBV2 and TRBJ1-4; possibly TRBD1 for D (5 bases). Trimming stripped 0 bases from V and 4 bases from J, with 15 bases between. Germline assignment: CDR1 SNHLY and CDR2 FYNNEI. This CDR3 has 17 amino acids. CDR3 DNA: TGTGCCAGCAGTGAAGCGGGACTAGGCACCTATAATGAAAAACTGTTTTTT. This encodes CASSEAGLGTYNEKLFF.

In this sample, this clonotype turned up many times. The rearrangement uses TRBV10-1 and TRBJ2-1; TRBD2 matches at 12 bases. Looked up from germline, CDR1 is WNHNN and CDR2 is SYGVQD (reference sequence). The CDR3 runs 15 residues. V was clipped by 6 bases and J by 7 bases; unmatched bases: 7. The CDR3 sequence is CASSATSGRINEQFF. The CDR3 DNA reads TGCGCCAGCAGCGCAACTAGCGGGAGGATAAATGAGCAGTTCTTC.

This clonotype was observed a handful of times. The gene calls are TRBV4-1 and TRBJ2-7, with TRBD2 matching 8 bases. The CDR3 spans 13 residues. Germline trimming cut 3 bases from V and 6 bases from J; bases unmatched to any gene: 4. Per the germline V gene, CDR1 is MGHRA and CDR2 is YSYEKL. The CDR3 here is CASSHPGGSEQYF. The CDR3 nucleotides are TGCGCCAGCAGCCACCCGGGGGGGAGCGAGCAGTACTTC.